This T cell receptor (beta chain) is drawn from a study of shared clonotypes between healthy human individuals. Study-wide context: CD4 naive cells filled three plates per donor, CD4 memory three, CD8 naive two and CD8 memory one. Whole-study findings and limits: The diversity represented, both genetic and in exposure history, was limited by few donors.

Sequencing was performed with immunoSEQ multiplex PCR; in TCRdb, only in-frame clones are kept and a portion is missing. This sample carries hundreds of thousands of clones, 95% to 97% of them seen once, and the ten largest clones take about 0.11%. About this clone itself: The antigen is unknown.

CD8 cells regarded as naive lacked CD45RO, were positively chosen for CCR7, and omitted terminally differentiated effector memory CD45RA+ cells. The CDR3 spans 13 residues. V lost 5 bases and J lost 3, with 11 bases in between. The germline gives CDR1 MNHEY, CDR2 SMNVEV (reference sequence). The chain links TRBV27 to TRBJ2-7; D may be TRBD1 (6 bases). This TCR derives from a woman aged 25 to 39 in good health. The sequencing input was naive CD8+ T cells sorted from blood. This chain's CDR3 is CASSPDSDYEQYF. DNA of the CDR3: TGTGCCAGCAGTCCGGACAGCGACTACGAGCAGTACTTC.